This T cell receptor (beta chain) was identified during a study of blood T cell repertoires in COVID-19. Trimming took off 6 bases at V and 5 bases at J, with 16 bases between the two ends. The CDR3 has 14 amino acids. The germline CDR1 and CDR2 sequences are MNHEY and SVGAGI. Generated by immunoSEQ multiplex PCR, the TCRdb table keeps only in-frame clones and is missing some. There are 200,000 to 250,000 clones in the sample; about nine tenths occur only once, and about 6.5% lies in the top ten. The sequenced sample was peripheral blood. The chain joins TRBV6-5 to TRBJ1-1; no firm D call. This TCR was sampled from a man between 60 and 70 years old who had recovered from COVID-19. For the CDR3, the DNA is TGTGCCAGCAGCCACCGGTTGGGGAGAACTGAAGCTTTCTTT. This sequence encodes CASSHRLGRTEAFF.